The sample holds many counts of the clone carrying this TCR beta chain. Its antigen is currently unknown. This entry comes from a study of T cells after yellow fever vaccination. Findings and limits, study-wide: There was a possibility that FACS-sorted repertoires contained abundant clonotypes contaminating from the bulk population.

Making TCR cDNA involved 5'RACE template switching, which added UMIs and a universal primer site. TCRdb ran MiXCR on the 5' RACE reads and lists one entry per CDR3 protein. The repertoire has over 300,000 distinct CDR3 sequences, approximately 4% of them found once; the top ten carry approximately 23%. The CDR3 runs 14 residues. Germline V gives CDR1 KGHSH, CDR2 LQKENI. The ends lost 4 bases at V and 5 bases at J; junction bases unmatched: 7. This specimen was PBMCs, taken 5 days after the yellow fever booster vaccination. This TCR came from a man younger than 35 who received the YFV17D yellow fever vaccine. This chain uses TRBV18 with TRBJ1-2, with 7 bases that match TRBD1. Here the CDR3 reads CASSLGQDEYGYTF. The CDR3 DNA is TGTGCCAGCTCACTTGGACAGGACGAATATGGCTACACCTTC. Full variable domain (rest looked up from reference TRBV18 and TRBJ1-2): NAGVMQNPRHLVRRRGQEARLRCSPMKGHSHVYWYRQLPEEGLKFMVYLQKENIIDESGMPKERFSAEFPKEGPSILRIQQVVRGDSAAYFCASSLGQDEYGYTFGSGTRLTVV.